This T cell receptor (beta chain) appears in the sequencing data of a study of early T cells in non-severe SARS-CoV-2 infection. About the research overall: Sequenced bulk RNA came from whole blood that was unsorted, and chains were unpaired. Study-wide results and limits: VDJdb matching favored anti-spike CD8 responses, missing private and CD4 specificities.

The sample holds a few counts of this clonotype. The antigen is not known. In the library, individual cDNA molecules carried attached unique molecular identifiers. TCRdb independently ran MiXCR on the 5' RACE reads; one entry per CDR3 protein. Of about 70,000 distinct CDR3 sequences listed, approximately 14% were seen once; the top ten hold roughly 4.2%. The sequencing here drew on whole blood, taken at baseline. The clonotype originates from an adult who was a healthcare worker with PCR-confirmed SARS-CoV-2 infection or an uninfected control (not recorded which).

As DNA, the CDR3 is TGTGCCAGCAGCCCTAGCGGGAGTAACGGGGAGCTGTTTTTT. Protein: CASSPSGSNGELFF. V gene TRBV7-3 combines with J gene TRBJ2-2; TRBD2 aligns across 10 bases. The V gene end was trimmed by 5 bases and the J gene end by 7 bases; junction bases not matched to a gene: 4. The CDR3 has 14 residues. Germline CDR1 reads SGHTA; CDR2 reads FQGTGA.